The 28 T cell receptor beta chains below were found in one sample sequenced in a study of blood T cell repertoires in COVID-19. Some clones are missing from TCRdb's copy, which holds only in-frame ones; the method was immunoSEQ multiplex PCR. The table records under 300,000 clones, about 87% of them present only once. Sequenced input: PBMCs or T cells enriched from blood (not recorded which). These receptor sequences come from a woman aged 40-49 years who had been exposed to COVID-19.

The chain employs TRBV9 and TRBJ1-3; D gene unclear. V was pared by 3 bases and J by 0 bases, with 10 bases between. Germline values: CDR1 SGDLS, CDR2 YYNGEE. This CDR3 has 15 residues. The CDR3 nucleotides are TGTGCCAGCAGCGCTAGGATGAGCTCTGGAAACACCATATATTTT. Translation: CASSARMSSGNTIYF.

J is TRBJ2-1 and V is TRBV7-2; perhaps TRBD2 as D (6 bases). Germline loops: CDR1 SGHTA, CDR2 FQGNSA. The CDR3 runs to 14 residues. Trimming cost V 5 bases and J 8 bases, with 16 bases left between them. The CDR3 DNA reads TGTGCCAGCAGCCAACAAACCGGGACTTATGAGCAGTTCTTC. Its protein is CASSQQTGTYEQFF.

V and J are TRBV6-5 and TRBJ2-5, with D possibly matching TRBD2 (5 bases). The CDR3 length is 14 residues. Trimming took off 4 bases at V and 2 bases at J, with 11 bases between the two ends. Germline values: CDR1 MNHEY, CDR2 SVGAGI. The DNA for the CDR3 is TGTGCCAGCAGTTCCGGAGGTAGTCAAGAGACCCAGTACTTC. Amino acids: CASSSGGSQETQYF.

The chain has TRBV28 and TRBJ1-5; 7 nucleotides line up with TRBD1. V was clipped by 2 bases and J by 7 bases; unmatched bases: 14. The CDR3 loop spans 17 amino acids. Looked up from germline, CDR1 is MDHEN and CDR2 is SYDVKM. CDR3 sequence reads: CASSLGHREGARQPQHF. The DNA for the CDR3 is TGTGCCAGCAGTTTAGGTCATAGAGAGGGGGCGCGGCAGCCCCAGCATTTT.

CDR3 in amino acids: CASSIGPKPDGYTF. DNA of the CDR3: TGTGCCAGTAGTATTGGGCCAAAACCTGATGGCTACACCTTC. The rearrangement joins TRBV19 to TRBJ1-2; no firm D call. CDR1 LNHDA and CDR2 SQIVND come from the germline V gene (reference sequence). V was pared by 3 bases and J by 6 bases, with 14 bases between. This CDR3 has 14 amino acids.

The chain is built from TRBV4-2 and TRBJ2-1; D unclear. Germline CDR1 reads LGHNA; CDR2 reads YNFKEQ. Trimming stripped 0 bases from V and 5 bases from J, with 11 bases between. The CDR3 loop spans 15 amino acids. The CDR3 DNA reads TGTGCCAGCAGCCAAGATCGAATTACAGACAATGAGCAGTTCTTC. Translating it yields CASSQDRITDNEQFF.

The rearrangement links TRBV27 to TRBJ1-1; D remains ambiguous. The germline V gene encodes CDR1 MNHEY and CDR2 SMNVEV (reference sequence). V gave up 5 bases and J gave up 3 bases, with 7 bases separating them. This CDR3 has 12 residues. CDR3 region: CASSQRDTEAFF. CDR3 DNA sequence: TGTGCCAGCAGTCAACGGGACACTGAAGCTTTCTTT.

J is TRBJ2-1 and V is TRBV23-1; 9 bases match TRBD2. TRBV23-1 is labeled an ORF, and its function is uncertain. The CDR3 has 19 amino acids. V dropped 0 bases and J dropped 0; count of bases not matched to a gene: 9. CDR3 coding DNA: TGCGCCAGCAGTCAATCGGGGACTAGCTCCCTGAGCTCCTACAATGAGCAGTTCTTC. Its translation: CASSQSGTSSLSSYNEQFF.

The CDR3 loop is CASSLGGVTRTEAFF. The DNA for the CDR3 is TGTGCCAGCAGTTTGGGTGGAGTTACGCGAACTGAAGCTTTCTTT. The chain is built from TRBV28 and TRBJ1-1; D is ambiguous. Germline loops: CDR1 MDHEN, CDR2 SYDVKM. CDR3 length: 15 amino acids. The germline V and J ends were trimmed by 3 bases and 5 bases, with 16 bases remaining between them.

The chain is built from TRBV4-2 and TRBJ2-1, with 7 bases aligning to TRBD2. The CDR3 is 15 residues long. Germline CDR1 LGHNA, CDR2 YNFKEQ. V dropped 1 base and J dropped 4; count of bases not matched to a gene: 4. The CDR3 region is CASSQVASGYNEQFF. CDR3 sequence (DNA): TGTGCCAGCAGCCAAGTCGCTAGCGGATACAATGAGCAGTTCTTC.

J is TRBJ2-5 and V is TRBV28, with 7 nucleotides matching TRBD1. The germline gives CDR1 MDHEN, CDR2 SYDVKM. V dropped 4 bases and J dropped 5; count of bases not matched to a gene: 13. CDR3 length: 16 residues. The CDR3 loop reads CASSYGAGGFAETQYF. CDR3 DNA: TGTGCCAGCAGTTACGGGGCAGGGGGTTTCGCTGAGACCCAGTACTTC.

This sequence joins TRBV5-4 and TRBJ2-7; maybe TRBD2 (7 bases). Looked up from germline, CDR1 is SGHNT and CDR2 is YYREEE (reference sequence). This CDR3 is built from 13 residues. V was cut by 0 bases and J by 5 bases, with 9 bases left in between. CDR3 nucleotide sequence: TGTGCCAGCAGCTTGGTAGGGGGGGACGAGCAGTACTTC. It yields the protein CASSLVGGDEQYF.

The chain recombines TRBV9 with TRBJ1-1; D ambiguous. This CDR3 spans 16 amino acids. V lost 4 bases and J lost 5, with 21 bases in between. Germline V CDR1 and CDR2: SGDLS, YYNGEE. The CDR3 DNA sequence: TGTGCCAGCAGCCCTACCGAAGCGGGCGTGGGAACTGAAGCTTTCTTT. Its translation is CASSPTEAGVGTEAFF.

In its sample, this clone was seen a few times. Other DNA variants within this sample encode the same CDR3. The chain uses TRBV7-3 and TRBJ1-1; weak D call: TRBD1 (6 bases). Trimming left V 5 bases short and J 1 base short, with 8 bases between. CDR1 is SGHTA and CDR2 is FQGTGA in the germline V gene. The CDR3 consists of 13 residues. CDR3 in amino acids: CASSLQGNTEAFF. CDR3 sequence (DNA): TGTGCCAGCAGCCTACAGGGGAACACTGAAGCTTTCTTT.

The chain uses TRBV5-6 and TRBJ2-3; D ambiguous. V was shortened by 0 bases and J by 1 base, with 9 bases between the two germline ends. The CDR3 has 15 residues. Germline V gives CDR1 SGHDT, CDR2 YYEEEE. The CDR3 nucleotides are TGTGCCAGCAGCTTGGTCCCCGGTGGCACAGATACGCAGTATTTT. Translating gives CASSLVPGGTDTQYF.

This clone was counted a single time. The J gene is TRBJ2-2, the V gene TRBV5-6; D might be TRBD1 (6 bases). V gave up 0 bases and J gave up 7 bases, with 16 bases separating them. Germline V gene sequence: CDR1 SGHDT, CDR2 YYEEEE. This CDR3 spans 16 amino acids. Here the CDR3 reads CASSLEVQGSFGELFF. In DNA, the CDR3 is TGTGCCAGCAGCTTGGAGGTACAGGGATCGTTCGGGGAGCTGTTTTTT.

V usage is TRBV2 and J usage is TRBJ2-1; 7 nucleotides line up with TRBD2. V shed 6 bases, J shed 4 bases, and the junction held 12 bases outside the gene matches. CDR1 and CDR2 from the germline V gene are SNHLY and FYNNEI. This CDR3 contains 16 residues. CDR3 in DNA: TGTGCCAGCAGCCCCGGACGAGCGGGAATTTACAATGAGCAGTTCTTC. It codes for CASSPGRAGIYNEQFF.

The chain combines TRBV3-1 (or the pseudogene TRBV3-2) with TRBJ1-3, with TRBD1 as a possible D gene (5 bases). V was trimmed by 3 bases and J by 0 bases, leaving 12 bases between them. The CDR3 runs to 16 residues. Germline values: CDR1 LGHDT, CDR2 YNNKEL (reference sequence). CDR3 nucleotides: TGTGCCAGCAGCCATCAGAGACAGAGCTCTGGAAACACCATATATTTT. Translating it yields CASSHQRQSSGNTIYF.

As concerns this clone: At one end, the junction sequence differs from germline, possibly due to a read error. The chain links TRBV5-1 to TRBJ2-3, with D possibly matching TRBD2 (5 bases). Germline V gives CDR1 SGHRS, CDR2 YFSETQ. The length of the CDR3 is 19 residues. The chain's CDR3 is CASSGTPGHGVFSADTQYF. The CDR3 DNA is TGTGCCAGCTCGGGCACACCGGGCCACGGGGTCTTTAGCGCAGATACGCAGTATTTT. The full variable domain, in which reference TRBV5-1 and TRBJ2-3 provide the parts outside the CDR3, is KAGVTQTPRYLIKTRGQQVTLSCSPISGHRSVSWYQQTPGQGLQFLFEYFSETQRNKGNFPGRFSGRQFSNSRSEMNVSTLELGDSALYLCASSGTPGHGVFSADTQYFGPGTRLTVL.

About this clone: Distinct nucleotide sequences in the sample also encode this CDR3. This chain connects TRBV11-3 to TRBJ2-3, with 10 nucleotides matching TRBD2. V lost 1 base to trimming and J lost 3 bases; unmatched junction nucleotides: 1. CDR3 length: 15 amino acids. Looked up from germline, CDR1 is SGHNT and CDR2 is YENEEA. The CDR3 coding sequence is TGTGCCAGCAGCTTAGCTAGCGGGAGTACAGATACGCAGTATTTT. As protein: CASSLASGSTDTQYF.

V and J are TRBV5-6 and TRBJ2-1; D gene unclear. The CDR3 sequence is 16 residues long. The V gene lost 3 bases and the J gene lost 4 bases, with 17 bases spanning the gap. Germline V gene data show CDR1 as SGHDT and CDR2 as YYEEEE. DNA of the CDR3: TGTGCCAGCAGCTCGCGCGACATGGCCTTTTACAATGAGCAGTTCTTC. It specifies CASSSRDMAFYNEQFF.

This CDR3 reads CASSKGGQGADTGELFF. The CDR3 DNA is TGTGCCAGCAGCAAAGGTGGGCAGGGGGCAGACACCGGGGAGCTGTTTTTT. The chain uses TRBV21-1 and TRBJ2-2; the table calls TRBD1, which could not be checked here. TRBV21-1 is a pseudogene. The CDR3 spans 17 residues.

The J gene is TRBJ2-7, the V gene TRBV7-3; 9 bases map to TRBD2. There are 17 residues in the CDR3. The ends lost 3 bases at V and 0 bases at J; junction bases unmatched: 9. Germline assignment: CDR1 SGHTA and CDR2 FQGTGA. The DNA of the CDR3 is TGTGCCAGCAGCTTCCCAGCGGGGGGACCCTACTCCTACGAGCAGTACTTC. Its translation: CASSFPAGGPYSYEQYF.

The chain joins TRBV5-4 to TRBJ2-2, with 7 bases that match TRBD2. Looked up from germline, CDR1 is SGHNT and CDR2 is YYREEE (reference sequence). The CDR3 covers 16 residues. V gave up 10 bases and J gave up 0 bases; unmatched junction bases: 12. The CDR3 nucleotides read TGTGCCTCTAATCCTAGCGGAACTACGAACACCGGGGAGCTGTTTTTT. Its translation: CASNPSGTTNTGELFF. Full variable domain (missing parts from reference TRBV5-4 and TRBJ2-2): ETGVTQSPTHLIKTRGQQVTLRCSSQSGHNTVSWYQQALGQGPQFIFQYYREEENGRGNFPPRFSGLQFPNYSSELNVNALELDDSALYLCASNPSGTTNTGELFFGEGSRLTVL.

The chain combines TRBV7-2 with TRBJ1-2; D might be TRBD1 (5 bases). With 0 bases removed from V and 8 bases from J, the gap between germline ends came to 10 bases. Germline CDR1 is SGHTA and CDR2 is FQGNSA. The CDR3 has 13 residues. CDR3 DNA sequence: TGTGCCAGCAGCTTAGCCAGGGTAGAGGGCTACACCTTC. Translating gives CASSLARVEGYTF.

This chain connects TRBV15 to TRBJ1-1; D is unclear. The CDR3 sequence is 17 residues long. V gave up 1 base and J gave up 1 base, with 16 bases separating them. The V gene's germline CDR1 is LNHNV and CDR2 YYDKDF (reference sequence). The CDR3 protein is CATSRVNSGVGNTEAFF. In nucleotides, the CDR3 is TGTGCCACCAGCAGAGTCAATTCGGGTGTGGGGAACACTGAAGCTTTCTTT.

This chain connects TRBV7-8 to TRBJ2-2, with D perhaps TRBD1 (6 bases). This CDR3 comprises 16 residues. V was pared by 5 bases and J by 0 bases, with 13 bases between. Looked up from germline, CDR1 is SGHVS and CDR2 is FQNEAQ. CDR3 nucleotides: TGTGCCAGCAGCGAAATGGGACAAACGAACACCGGGGAGCTGTTTTTT. It yields the protein CASSEMGQTNTGELFF.

The V call is TRBV2, the J call TRBJ1-1; 9 bases align to TRBD1. Germline V gene lookup returns CDR1 SNHLY and CDR2 FYNNEI. Losses at the gene ends were 4 bases for V and 1 base for J; bases not matched to a gene: 4. This CDR3 has 15 amino acids. DNA of the CDR3: TGTGCCAGCAGTGTTGAACAGGGGGCGAACACTGAAGCTTTCTTT. This codes for CASSVEQGANTEAFF.